The 31 T cell receptor beta chains reported below all come from one sample, sequenced in a study of beta chain features in type 1 diabetes. Expressed TCRB transcripts were sequenced after all isolated RNA was converted to cDNA. Repertoires were generated with immunoSEQ multiplex PCR, while TCRdb's copy carries only in-frame clones and drops some. The sample shows more than 150,000 clones, 10% to 15% of them seen only once. The sample was central memory CD4+ T cells from blood. Receptors originate from a woman aged 18-29 years in good health.

This clone has just a few counts. CDR3 sequence reads: CASSFAGVDEQYF. The DNA for the CDR3 is TGTGCCAGTAGTTTTGCAGGGGTGGACGAGCAGTACTTC. This chain joins TRBV19 and TRBJ2-7, with D perhaps TRBD1 (6 bases). This CDR3 has 13 residues. The germline V gene encodes CDR1 LNHDA and CDR2 SQIVND (reference sequence). Trimming took off 5 bases at V and 5 bases at J, with 13 bases between the two ends.

In this sample, this clone turned up many times. This rearrangement joins TRBV7-9 to TRBJ1-4, with D perhaps TRBD1 (5 bases). V lost 5 bases and J 0 bases, leaving 10 bases between the germline ends. The CDR3 is made up of 15 amino acids. Germline CDR1 SEHNR, CDR2 FQNEAQ (reference sequence). The CDR3 DNA is TGTGCCAGCAGCCCGAGACAGACAACTAATGAAAAACTGTTTTTT. Its translation: CASSPRQTTNEKLFF.

This clone was seen a few times. CDR3 sequence (DNA): TGTGCCAGCAGCTTAGGGCAGGCCCTCAGTGATGGCTACACCTTC. This codes for CASSLGQALSDGYTF. V is TRBV7-2 and J is TRBJ1-2; D remains unclear. Germline loops: CDR1 SGHTA, CDR2 FQGNSA. This CDR3 is 15 amino acids long. The V and J ends lost 1 base and 6 bases respectively, with 15 bases between them.

This clone was seen a handful of times. V usage is TRBV29-1 and J usage is TRBJ2-3; TRBD2 agrees at 15 bases. The V gene's germline CDR1 is SQVTM and CDR2 ANQGSEA. After removal of 6 bases from V and 3 bases from J, the junction contained 7 bases not matched to a gene. This CDR3 is built from 16 residues. DNA of the CDR3: TGCAGCGTGGGTGGACTAGCGGGAGGGAGGACAGATACGCAGTATTTT. Translating it yields CSVGGLAGGRTDTQYF.

This clone came up a few times. The chain links TRBV18 to TRBJ2-6; 8 positions agree with TRBD2. Germline V CDR1 and CDR2: KGHSH, LQKENI. V shed 1 base, J shed 2 bases, and the junction held 7 bases outside the gene matches. The CDR3 contains 18 residues. Here the CDR3 reads CASSPRLAGEAGANVLTF. The CDR3, as DNA: TGTGCCAGCTCACCACGGCTAGCGGGCGAAGCTGGGGCCAACGTCCTGACTTTC.

This clone was picked up a small number of times. This chain joins TRBV11-2 and TRBJ2-1; 15 bases fit TRBD2. Germline lookup yields CDR1 SGHAT and CDR2 FQNNGV. Trimming cost V 0 bases and J 4 bases; bases outside gene matches: 4. The CDR3 runs 18 residues. CDR3 nucleotides: TGTGCCAGCAGCTTAGAGGGGACTAGCGGGAGGTTTTACAATGAGCAGTTCTTC. Encoded protein: CASSLEGTSGRFYNEQFF. Full variable domain (missing parts from reference TRBV11-2 and TRBJ2-1): EAGVAQSPRYKIIEKRQSVAFWCNPISGHATLYWYQQILGQGPKLLIQFQNNGVVDDSQLPKDRFSAERLKGVDSTLKIQPAKLEDSAVYLCASSLEGTSGRFYNEQFFGPGTRLTVL.

The genes are TRBV11-3 and TRBJ2-3; 13 bases map to TRBD2. The CDR3 has 16 residues. After removal of 2 bases from V and 5 bases from J, the junction contained 4 bases not matched to a gene. Looked up from germline, CDR1 is SGHNT and CDR2 is YENEEA. The CDR3 nucleotides read TGTGCCAGCAGCTTAAGGGGACTAGCGGGACAAGATACGCAGTATTTT. Encoded protein: CASSLRGLAGQDTQYF.

The CDR3 nucleotides are TGTGCCAGCAGTCCACAGGGAAATCAGCCCCAGCATTTT. Protein sequence: CASSPQGNQPQHF. V gene TRBV6-5 combines with J gene TRBJ1-5; TRBD1 is a possible D gene (6 bases). Trimming took 5 bases from V and 4 from J, leaving 9 bases between them. Germline loops: CDR1 MNHEY, CDR2 SVGAGI. The CDR3 length is 13 residues.

This chain links TRBV7-2 with TRBJ2-7; tentative D call: TRBD2 (6 bases). The CDR3 runs to 14 residues. V dropped 6 bases and J dropped 2 bases, with 14 bases sitting between them. The germline CDR1 and CDR2 sequences are SGHTA and FQGNSA. The CDR3 DNA follows: TGTGCCAGCAGACAAGGGACTCCCCCCTACGAGCAGTACTTC. Translated: CASRQGTPPYEQYF.

This clone was seen more than once but under ten times. Other DNA sequences from this sample encode an identical CDR3 as well. This chain links TRBV5-1 with TRBJ2-1; D remains unclear. This CDR3 region has 14 residues. Trimming pared 4 bases from V and 0 bases from J, leaving 8 bases between. Germline V gives CDR1 SGHRS, CDR2 YFSETQ. This CDR3 is CASSPYSSYNEQFF. CDR3 DNA sequence: TGCGCCAGCAGCCCCTATAGCTCCTACAATGAGCAGTTCTTC.

The chain links TRBV7-6 to TRBJ2-7; possibly TRBD2 for D (5 bases). Germline-derived CDR1 and CDR2 are SGHVS and FNYEAQ. This CDR3 is 14 amino acids long. The ends were cut back, 5 bases at V and 0 bases at J, with 11 bases in the middle. DNA of the CDR3: TGTGCCAGCAGCCAGATGGGGAGCTCCTACGAGCAGTACTTC. Its protein is CASSQMGSSYEQYF.

This clone was counted between two and nine times. CDR3: CASSSGGRAFF. The CDR3 bases are TGTGCCAGCAGTTCGGGGGGGCGAGCTTTCTTT. The chain combines TRBV28 with TRBJ1-1; weak D call: TRBD1 (6 bases). Germline V CDR1 and CDR2: MDHEN, SYDVKM. The V end lost 4 bases, the J end lost 10 bases, and 10 bases lay between the germline ends. The CDR3 runs to 11 residues.

This clone has a single count. The chain uses TRBV5-4 and TRBJ2-4; 7 positions agree with TRBD1. Germline V CDR1 and CDR2: SGHNT, YYREEE (reference sequence). J gave up 7 bases and V 0 bases, and 4 bases lay outside the gene matches. There are 14 residues in the CDR3. CDR3 loop: CASSLEQGTNIQYF. In DNA, the CDR3 is TGTGCCAGCAGCTTGGAACAGGGGACGAACATTCAGTACTTC.

With respect to this clone: This CDR3 is also generated by other DNA sequences in the sample. The rearrangement uses TRBV30 and TRBJ2-3, with TRBD1 identical over 9 bases. Germline V lookup: CDR1 GTSNPN, CDR2 SVGIG (reference sequence). This CDR3 is built from 15 residues. The V segment lost 4 bases and the J segment 0 bases; nucleotides outside the gene matches: 5. The chain's CDR3 is CAWTRTGASTDTQYF. The CDR3 region has the DNA TGTGCCTGGACTAGGACAGGGGCTAGCACAGATACGCAGTATTTT.

The gene calls are TRBV7-2 and TRBJ1-4; D is uncertain. Trimming removed 6 bases from V and 8 bases from J, with 13 bases in between. The CDR3 sequence is 13 residues long. From germline, CDR1 is SGHTA and CDR2 FQGNSA. In DNA form, the CDR3 reads TGTGCCAGCAGTCTAGAGCAAAGAGAAAAACTGTTTTTT. Translation: CASSLEQREKLFF.

This clone was found a few times. The chain is built from TRBV7-9 and TRBJ2-7, with 8 positions matching TRBD1. CDR3 size: 14 residues. Trimming took 4 bases from V and 7 from J; bases not matched to a gene: 9. The V gene's germline CDR1 is SEHNR and CDR2 FQNEAQ (reference sequence). DNA of the CDR3: TGTGCCAGCAGCTCGCCGGACAGGGCAAGGGAGCAGTACTTC. Translating it yields CASSSPDRAREQYF. The whole variable domain, filled in from reference TRBV7-9 and TRBJ2-7, reads DTGVSQNPRHKITKRGQNVTFRCDPISEHNRLYWYRQTLGQGPEFLTYFQNEAQLEKSRLLSDRFSAERPKGSFSTLEIQRTEQGDSAMYLCASSSPDRAREQYFGPGTRLTVT.

The gene calls are TRBV5-4 and TRBJ2-5; 15 bases line up with TRBD2. This CDR3 is 16 amino acids long. CDR1 is SGHNT and CDR2 is YYREEE in the germline V gene (reference sequence). With V trimmed by 4 bases and J by 5 bases, 6 bases remained unmatched. The CDR3: CASSPSGLAGGETQYF. CDR3 sequence (DNA): TGTGCCAGCAGCCCTAGTGGACTAGCGGGGGGGGAGACCCAGTACTTC.

The V call is TRBV12-5, the J call TRBJ2-5, with 8 bases fitting TRBD1. Germline V gene lookup returns CDR1 LGHNT and CDR2 FRNRAP. The length of the CDR3 is 16 residues. J was trimmed by 4 bases and V by 2 bases; bases with no gene match: 9. The CDR3: CASGLTRTGYGETQYF. DNA for the CDR3: TGTGCTAGTGGTTTGACGAGGACAGGGTATGGAGAGACCCAGTACTTC.

This clone has only a few counts. The chain links TRBV14 to TRBJ1-4; D gene ambiguous. The V end was cut by 0 bases, the J end by 5 bases, with 13 bases between. CDR3 length equals 16 residues. Germline values: CDR1 SGHDN, CDR2 FVKESK. CDR3: CASSQELGSGNEKLFF. DNA of the CDR3: TGTGCCAGCAGCCAAGAATTGGGGTCGGGGAATGAAAAACTGTTTTTT.

This clone occurred a few times. The chain carries TRBV2 and TRBJ2-4; D might be TRBD1 (5 bases). CDR1 and CDR2 from the germline V gene are SNHLY and FYNNEI. The V end lost 2 bases, the J end lost 0 bases, and 14 bases lay between the germline ends. The CDR3 length is 17 residues. CDR3 coding DNA: TGTGCCAGCAGTGAAACAAGGTTTAGGGGAGCCAAAAACATTCAGTACTTC. Its protein product is CASSETRFRGAKNIQYF.

The chain combines TRBV10-3 with TRBJ1-2; D perhaps matches TRBD1 (5 bases). From germline, CDR1 is ENHRY and CDR2 SYGVKD. This CDR3 comprises 13 residues. Trimming removed 0 bases at V and 3 bases at J, with 5 bases between. DNA for the CDR3: TGTGCCATCAGTGAGTCGACAGACTATGGCTACACCTTC. Translation gives CAISESTDYGYTF.

J is TRBJ2-7 and V is TRBV13, with 7 nucleotides matching TRBD2. Germline V gives CDR1 PRHDT, CDR2 FYEKMQ (reference sequence). CDR3 size: 15 residues. After removal of 5 bases from V and 2 bases from J, the junction contained 9 bases not matched to a gene. The CDR3 nucleotides read TGTGCCAGCAGCCTTGGCGGGGGACTGGCCTACGAGCAGTACTTC. It specifies CASSLGGGLAYEQYF.

The chain couples TRBV23-1 to TRBJ2-5; 8 positions agree with TRBD2. TRBV23-1 qualifies as an ORF whose function is uncertain. This CDR3 region has 18 residues. V lost 0 bases, J lost 3 bases, and 12 bases stayed unmatched. The DNA for the CDR3 is TGCGCCAGCAGTCAATCGTATGTGGGCGGGAGGACTAAAGAGACCCAGTACTTC. Translating gives CASSQSYVGGRTKETQYF.

This chain connects TRBV5-4 to TRBJ2-4, with D perhaps matching TRBD1 (6 bases). Germline V gene lookup returns CDR1 SGHNT and CDR2 YYREEE (reference sequence). V was shortened by 0 bases and J by 6 bases, with 19 bases between the two germline ends. The CDR3 totals 17 residues. The CDR3 sequence is CASSLGSGLGQGNIQYF. The CDR3 DNA is TGTGCCAGCAGCTTGGGATCCGGTCTGGGACAAGGAAACATTCAGTACTTC.

Only a few counts were recorded for this clone. This clone may be a read error of a much larger clone one base away. V gene TRBV7-9 combines with J gene TRBJ1-5; no firm D call. The CDR3 spans 13 residues. Trimming removed 1 base from V and 2 bases from J, with 3 bases in between. Per germline, CDR1 SEHNR and CDR2 FQNEAQ (reference sequence). Here the CDR3 DNA reads TGTGCCAGCAGCTTAGTCGGCAATCAGCCCCAGCATTTT. Residues: CASSLVGNQPQHF.

J is TRBJ1-1 and V is TRBV2, with D possibly matching TRBD1 (6 bases). From germline, CDR1 is SNHLY and CDR2 FYNNEI. There are 13 residues in the CDR3. Between the trimmed V and J ends, which lost 5 bases and 5 bases, there was a span of 12 bases. This CDR3 is CASSLDRRTEAFF. Here the CDR3 DNA reads TGTGCCAGCAGTTTGGACAGAAGGACTGAAGCTTTCTTT.

This clone was recorded a few times. The chain recombines TRBV27 with TRBJ2-1; 14 bases map to TRBD2. V was pared by 2 bases and J by 6 bases, with 15 bases of the junction left unmatched. This CDR3 is 20 amino acids long. Looked up from germline, CDR1 is MNHEY and CDR2 is SMNVEV (reference sequence). CDR3 nucleotide sequence: TGTGCCAGCAGTTTAGAGGGCCGGACTAGCGGGAGGAGGATCTTCAATGAGCAGTTCTTC. It codes for CASSLEGRTSGRRIFNEQFF.

This chain joins TRBV28 and TRBJ2-7; D gene ambiguous. This CDR3 has 11 residues. V lost 4 bases, J lost 4 bases, and 5 bases lay in between. The V gene's germline CDR1 is MDHEN and CDR2 SYDVKM. The CDR3 DNA reads TGTGCCAGCAGTTCCCAGTACGAGCAGTACTTC. Amino acids: CASSSQYEQYF.

This clone was found a few times. The chain links TRBV6-1 to TRBJ2-1; D remains ambiguous. The CDR3 is 16 amino acids. V lost 1 base to trimming and J lost 0 bases, with 10 bases between them. The germline gives CDR1 MNHNS, CDR2 SASEGT. In DNA, the CDR3 is TGTGCCAGCAGTGAAGGGGCCCTGAGCTCCTACAATGAGCAGTTCTTC. It specifies CASSEGALSSYNEQFF.

This chain connects TRBV7-9 to TRBJ2-1, with D maybe TRBD1 (5 bases). V dropped 0 bases and J dropped 3 bases, with 15 bases sitting between them. The length of the CDR3 is 17 residues. The germline V gene has CDR1 SEHNR and CDR2 FQNEAQ (reference sequence). CDR3: CASSLAKGRAGYNEQFF. In nucleotides, the CDR3 is TGTGCCAGCAGCTTAGCGAAGGGGCGCGCAGGCTACAATGAGCAGTTCTTC.

V is TRBV28 and J is TRBJ2-5, with D possibly being TRBD2 (5 bases). This CDR3 contains 13 residues. The germline V and J ends were trimmed by 5 bases and 1 base, with 8 bases remaining between them. CDR1 MDHEN and CDR2 SYDVKM come from the germline V gene. The CDR3 bases are TGTGCCAGCAGTCCGGGATCCCAAGAGACCCAGTACTTC. This codes for CASSPGSQETQYF.